The present T cell receptor beta chain was sequenced within a study of T cell repertoires in cytomegalovirus infection. TCRdb analysed the reads with MiXCR anew, one entry per CDR3 protein. Of approximately 470,000 distinct CDR3 sequences listed, about 42% were seen once; the top ten hold around 44%. The V gene's germline CDR1 is SGHVS and CDR2 FQNEAQ. The CDR3 loop spans 15 amino acids. V shed 5 bases and J 5 bases; nucleotides not matched to a gene: 10. This clonotype was observed at least ten times. The antigen remains undetermined. The TCR was taken from a human donor in good health (CMV status not recorded). Some clones in this sample may be carry-over from other donors' samples. This specimen was cultured PBMCs, taken from culture after CMV antigen stimulation. The V and J genes are TRBV7-8 and TRBJ2-7; 9 bases fit TRBD1. CDR3 amino acids: CASSPYRDRVDEQYF. DNA for the CDR3: TGTGCCAGCAGCCCATACCGGGACAGGGTGGACGAGCAGTACTTC. Together with reference TRBV7-8 and TRBJ2-7, the CDR3 gives the full variable domain: GAGVSQSPRYKVAKRGQDVALRCDPISGHVSLFWYQQALGQGPEFLTYFQNEAQLDKSGLPSDRFFAERPEGSVSTLKIQRTQQEDSAVYLCASSPYRDRVDEQYFGPGTRLTVT.